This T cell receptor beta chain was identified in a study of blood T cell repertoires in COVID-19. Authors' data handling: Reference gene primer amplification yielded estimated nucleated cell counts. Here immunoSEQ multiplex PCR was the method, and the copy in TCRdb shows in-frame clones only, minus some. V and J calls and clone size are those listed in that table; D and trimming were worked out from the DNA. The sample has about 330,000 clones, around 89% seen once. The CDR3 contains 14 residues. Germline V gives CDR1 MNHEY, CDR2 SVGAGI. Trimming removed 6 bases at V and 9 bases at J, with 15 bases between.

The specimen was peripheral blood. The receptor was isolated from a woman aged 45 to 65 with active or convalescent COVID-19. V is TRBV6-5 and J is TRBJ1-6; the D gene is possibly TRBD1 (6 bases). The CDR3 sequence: CASRRGHEGSPLHF. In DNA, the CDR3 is TGTGCCAGCAGGAGGGGACACGAAGGTTCACCCCTCCACTTT.